This passage covers 11 T cell receptor beta chains from one sample sequenced in a study of tumor-infiltrating lymphocytes in primary liver carcinoma. With a constant-region primer, TCR beta cDNA was made from approximately 510 ng of total RNA. Library construction for TCR beta comprised three nested multiplex PCR rounds performed with slightly modified ARM-PCR. The opening two PCR rounds, around 9 cycles each, paired TRBV1-TRBV30 forward primers with a C-beta reverse primer. TCRdb re-called the multiplex PCR reads through MiXCR, storing one row per CDR3 protein. The data contain fewer than 350,000 distinct CDR3 sequences, roughly 60% of them singletons. Germline DNA was also extracted, with blood RNA taken from unsorted whole blood. Sequences were obtained from peripheral blood. These receptors were obtained from a man between 35 and 55 years old with primary liver carcinoma and hepatitis B virus infection.

CDR3 in DNA: TGTGCCAGCAGCTTGTGGGGAGTGGGGATTTCACCCCTCCACTTT. Translating it yields CASSLWGVGISPLHF. The V and J genes are TRBV5-4 and TRBJ1-6; D call uncertain. The CDR3 runs 15 residues. CDR1 and CDR2 from the germline V gene are SGHNT and YYREEE (reference sequence). The V gene lost 1 base and the J gene lost 9 bases, with 14 bases spanning the gap.

A note on this clonotype: One end of the junction varies from germline; a read error may be responsible. The chain recombines TRBV28 with TRBJ2-1, with a tentative D call TRBD2 (6 bases). The germline V gene encodes CDR1 MDHEN and CDR2 SYDVKM. The CDR3 totals 15 residues. The CDR3 reads CASSPSRGTYYEQFF. The DNA for the CDR3 is TGTGCCAGCAGCCCGTCCCGGGGGACCTACTATGAGCAGTTCTTC.

As regards this clonotype: It may be a read error: a sequence one base away is much more abundant. The chain employs TRBV6-5 and TRBJ2-1; TRBD2 aligns across 9 bases. CDR3 length: 16 residues. CDR1 and CDR2 (germline): MNHEY, SVGAGI. The CDR3 DNA reads as TGTGCCAGCAGTTACTCGATTGGACTAGCGTCCCCTGAGCTGTTCTTC. Translation: CASSYSIGLASPELFF.

This clonotype was observed many times. V gene TRBV6-2 or TRBV6-3 combines with J gene TRBJ2-2; a weak D match, TRBD2 (6 bases). This CDR3 has 14 amino acids. Between the trimmed V and J ends, which lost 11 bases and 4 bases, there was a span of 17 bases. Germline CDR1 reads MNHEY; CDR2 reads SVGEGT. CDR3 sequence: CASITGGSTGELFF. As DNA, the CDR3 is TGTGCCTCTATTACAGGAGGGAGCACCGGGGAGCTGTTTTTT.

In the case of this clonotype: The germline gene is not matched at one end of the junction; a read error may be the cause. CDR3 coding DNA: TGTGCCAGCAGTTCAAGACTAGCGGGGTACGAGCACTACTTC. Amino acid sequence: CASSSRLAGYEHYF. V gene TRBV11-2 combines with J gene TRBJ2-7, with 11 bases fitting TRBD2. The length of the CDR3 is 14 residues. Per the germline V gene, CDR1 is SGHAT and CDR2 is FQNNGV.

Ten or more counts support this clonotype. The chain employs TRBV6-2 or TRBV6-3 and TRBJ1-6, with a tentative D call TRBD1 (5 bases). Germline assignment: CDR1 MNHEY and CDR2 SVGEGT. The CDR3 extends over 14 amino acids. V lost 6 bases and J lost 7, with 13 bases in between. As DNA, the CDR3 is TGTGCCAGCAGAACCGGGACCGTGAATTCACCCCTCCACTTT. It codes for CASRTGTVNSPLHF.

As concerns this clonotype: A read error may explain this, as a much larger clone is one base away. V usage is TRBV28 and J usage is TRBJ2-7; the D gene is possibly TRBD1 (5 bases). The germline V gene has CDR1 MDHEN and CDR2 SYDVKM. The CDR3 runs to 13 residues. Trimming stripped 5 bases from V and 3 bases from J, with 11 bases between. CDR3 protein: CASSPEQDYEQYF. The CDR3 DNA sequence: TGTGCCAGCAGTCCCGAACAGGACTACGAGCAGTACTTC.

This clonotype occurred a few times. CDR3 bases: TGTGCCAGCAGTCGATTTACAGGGGGAAATTCACCCCTCCACTTT. It is translated as CASSRFTGGNSPLHF. V and J are TRBV7-8 and TRBJ1-6; 8 nucleotides match TRBD1. After removal of 6 bases from V and 7 bases from J, the junction contained 8 bases not matched to a gene. This CDR3 is 15 amino acids long. The V gene's germline CDR1 is SGHVS and CDR2 FQNEAQ.

A note on this clonotype: Being one base from a much bigger clone, this may be a read error. CDR3 coding DNA: TGTGCCAGCAGCCGAGATCGGGCAGGGGTCGGAAACACCATATATTTT. Protein product: CASSRDRAGVGNTIYF. This chain links TRBV4-2 with TRBJ1-3, with D maybe TRBD1 (6 bases). The CDR3 spans 16 residues. The V gene's germline CDR1 is LGHNA and CDR2 YNFKEQ. Trimming took 4 bases from V and 4 from J, leaving 17 bases between them.

The chain couples TRBV6-1 to TRBJ2-7; D call uncertain. The CDR3 is made up of 11 amino acids. The germline CDR1 and CDR2 sequences are MNHNS and SASEGT. Trimming stripped 7 bases from V and 2 bases from J, with 6 bases between. CDR3 in amino acids: CASKTTYEQYF. The CDR3 nucleotides are TGTGCCAGCAAAACAACCTACGAGCAGTACTTC.

This clonotype has ten or more counts. The chain couples TRBV11-2 to TRBJ2-2, with D hard to call. Trimming left V 5 bases short and J 6 bases short, with 13 bases between. This CDR3 spans 14 amino acids. From germline, CDR1 is SGHAT and CDR2 FQNNGV. CDR3 amino acids: CASSPSRSSGELFF. CDR3 DNA: TGTGCCAGCAGCCCATCGAGGAGTTCCGGGGAGCTGTTTTTT.